This TCR beta chain was profiled in a study of Graves' ophthalmopathy and Graves' hyperthyroidism. The table lists this clonotype with many counts. Every ophthalmopathy donor presented moderate-to-severe activity, CAS ≥3, NOSPECS ≥4 and duration under 3 months. Orbital computed tomography and thyroid ultrasound, along with TRAb, serum thyroxine and clinical symptoms, underpinned diagnosis. CDR3 length equals 13 residues. V was pared by 2 bases and J by 2 bases, with 3 bases between. Germline CDR1 is MNHEY and CDR2 is SVGAGI. The TCR beta CDR3 regions underwent amplification from RNA transcripts. Scientists carried out first-round RT-PCR using HTBI primers and then a second-round multiplex PCR. Via MiXCR, TCRdb re-called the multiplex PCR reads, giving one row per CDR3 protein. Among about 660,000 distinct CDR3 sequences, under 50% were seen once, and the ten largest hold around 3%.

The sequenced sample was peripheral blood. The sequence derives from an adult man with Graves' ophthalmopathy. The genes are TRBV6-5 and TRBJ2-2; D not certain. The CDR3 DNA reads TGTGCCAGCAGTTACCTTAACACCGGGGAGCTGTTTTTT. Its protein is CASSYLNTGELFF.